Described below is a single TCR beta chain sequence and its context. The target antigen is unknown. The CDR3 does not close with the conserved phenylalanine or tryptophan, likely indicating a read error. This sample is drawn from a study of CD8+CD57+ T cells in acquired aplastic anemia. The overall study: Sorted CD4+ plus CD8+ cells gave DNA averaging 3.2 ug. Healthy donors gave about 10 million reads on average for CD4+ cells. Study-wide results and caveats: Overlap between patients and controls comprised twenty-nine CD8+ CDR3 sequences. No significant difference in CD8+ Simpson's diversity was found between patients and controls.

The TCR beta profiling, which covered VDJ combination and CDR3 sequence, was carried out using genomic DNA as the template. MiXCR, run by TCRdb on the reads, gives a single entry per CDR3 protein. The table lists about 130,000 distinct CDR3 sequences, 48% of them singletons. The CDR3 sequence is 13 residues long. Germline V gives CDR1 LNHDA, CDR2 SQIVND (reference sequence). The sample taken for sequencing was sorted CD4+, CD8+, or CD8+CD57+ T cells (not recorded which) from PBMCs. The chain has TRBV19 and TRBJ1-2, with D tentatively TRBD1 (5 bases). The receptor was derived from a human donor in good health, serving as a control. Here the CDR3 DNA reads TGTGTCAGCCGGGGCCCCAGCGGCTATGGCTACACCGTC. It is translated as CVSRGPSGYGYTV.